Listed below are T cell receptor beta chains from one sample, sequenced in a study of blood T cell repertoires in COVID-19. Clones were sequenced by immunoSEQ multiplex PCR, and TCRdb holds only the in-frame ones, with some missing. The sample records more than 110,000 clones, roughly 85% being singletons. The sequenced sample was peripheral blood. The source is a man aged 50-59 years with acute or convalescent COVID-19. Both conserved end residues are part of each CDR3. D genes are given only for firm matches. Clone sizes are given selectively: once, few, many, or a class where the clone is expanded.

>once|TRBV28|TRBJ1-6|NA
CASSSVQTVTYNSPLHF
TGTGCCAGCAGTTCAGTCCAGACAGTTACCTATAATTCACCCCTCCACTTT
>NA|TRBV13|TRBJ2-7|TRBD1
CASSLGTETYEQYF
TGTGCCAGCAGCTTGGGGACAGAAACCTACGAGCAGTACTTC
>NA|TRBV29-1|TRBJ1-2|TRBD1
CSVKGQANYGYTF
TGCAGCGTCAAAGGACAGGCCAACTATGGCTACACCTTC
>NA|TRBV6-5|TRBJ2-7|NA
CASRRDSAGQYF
TGTGCCAGCAGACGGGACTCAGCAGGGCAGTACTTC
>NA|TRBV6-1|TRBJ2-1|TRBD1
CASSEAGGQGGYNEQFF
TGTGCCAGCAGTGAAGCGGGGGGACAGGGGGGTTACAATGAGCAGTTCTTC
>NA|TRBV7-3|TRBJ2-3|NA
CASSRQGMSDTQYF
TGTGCCAGCAGTCGGCAGGGGATGTCAGATACGCAGTATTTT
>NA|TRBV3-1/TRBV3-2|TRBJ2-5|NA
CASAREAETQYF
TGTGCCAGCGCCCGCGAGGCCGAGACCCAGTACTTC
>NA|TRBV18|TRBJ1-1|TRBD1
CASSPIGTGDTEAFF
TGTGCCAGCTCACCAATTGGGACAGGGGACACTGAAGCTTTCTTT
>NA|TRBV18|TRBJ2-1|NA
CASSPPGAYYNEQFF
TGTGCCAGCTCACCACCGGGGGCGTATTACAATGAGCAGTTCTTC
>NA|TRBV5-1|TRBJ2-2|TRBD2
CASSLGTSAGELFF
TGCGCCAGCAGCTTGGGGACTAGCGCGGGGGAGCTGTTTTTT
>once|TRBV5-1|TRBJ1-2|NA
CASSLPTLSGGYGYTF
TGCGCCAGCAGCTTGCCCACGCTGTCCGGAGGCTATGGCTACACCTTC
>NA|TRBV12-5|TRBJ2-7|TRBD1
CASGPEGQNSYEQYF
TGTGCTAGTGGTCCCGAGGGACAGAACTCCTACGAGCAGTACTTC
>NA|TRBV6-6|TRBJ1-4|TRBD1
CASSSPDRGVGKLFF
TGTGCCAGCAGCTCCCCGGACAGGGGGGTTGGAAAACTGTTTTTT
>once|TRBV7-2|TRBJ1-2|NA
CASSLPQGVDYGYTF
TGTGCCAGCAGCTTACCACAGGGCGTTGACTATGGCTACACCTTC
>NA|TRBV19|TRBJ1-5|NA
CASMEGNQPQHF
TGTGCCAGTATGGAGGGGAATCAGCCCCAGCATTTT
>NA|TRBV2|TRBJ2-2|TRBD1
CASFGTGNTGELFF
TGTGCCAGCTTTGGGACAGGGAACACCGGGGAGCTGTTTTTT
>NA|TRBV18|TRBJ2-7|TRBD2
CASVTSVRPYEQYF
TGTGCCAGCGTCACTAGCGTCCGTCCCTACGAGCAGTACTTC
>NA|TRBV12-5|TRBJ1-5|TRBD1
CASGLTATGGIQPQHF
TGTGCTAGTGGTTTGACCGCGACAGGGGGAATTCAGCCCCAGCATTTT
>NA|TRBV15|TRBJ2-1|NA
CATSGAGDEQFF
TGTGCCACCTCAGGGGCGGGAGATGAGCAGTTCTTC
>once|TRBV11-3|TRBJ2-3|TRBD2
CASSLSLAGVDTQYF
TGTGCCAGCAGCTTAAGCCTAGCGGGAGTAGATACGCAGTATTTT
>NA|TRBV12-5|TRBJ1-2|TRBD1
CASGTTGGGGYTF
TGTGCTAGTGGCACTACAGGGGGCGGAGGCTACACCTTC
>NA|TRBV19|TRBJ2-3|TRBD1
CASSARQGSTDTQYF
TGTGCCAGCAGCGCCCGACAGGGGAGCACAGATACGCAGTATTTT
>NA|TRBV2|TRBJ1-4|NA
CASSQSAGGGTEKLFF
TGTGCCAGCAGTCAATCTGCGGGCGGGGGCACTGAAAAACTGTTTTTT
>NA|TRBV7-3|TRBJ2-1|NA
CASSFSPTGGRLNEQFF
TGTGCCAGCAGCTTTTCCCCCACCGGGGGACGGTTGAATGAGCAGTTCTTC
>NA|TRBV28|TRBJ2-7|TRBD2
CASSRPGTSGTYEQYF
TGTGCCAGCAGCCGACCGGGGACTAGCGGAACCTACGAGCAGTACTTC
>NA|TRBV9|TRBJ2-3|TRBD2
CASSVDRGRATDTQYF
TGTGCCAGCAGCGTTGATCGCGGGAGGGCCACAGATACGCAGTATTTT
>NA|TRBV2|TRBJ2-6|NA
CATEGANSGANVLTF
TGTGCCACGGAGGGGGCGAACTCTGGGGCCAACGTCCTGACTTTC
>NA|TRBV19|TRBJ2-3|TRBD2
CASSPSRAGGVGTQYF
TGTGCCAGTAGTCCGAGTCGAGCGGGAGGGGTCGGTACGCAGTATTTT
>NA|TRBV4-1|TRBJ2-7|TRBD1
CASSADPGGPAYEQYF
TGCGCCAGCAGCGCCGATCCAGGGGGACCAGCCTACGAGCAGTACTTC
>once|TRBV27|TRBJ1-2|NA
CASSFMSFPPFNYGYTF
TGTGCCAGCAGTTTTATGAGTTTCCCACCCTTTAACTATGGCTACACCTTC
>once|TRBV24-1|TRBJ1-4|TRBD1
CATSDNQGAREKLFF
TGTGCCACCAGTGATAATCAGGGGGCGCGTGAAAAACTGTTTTTT
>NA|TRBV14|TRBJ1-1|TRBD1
CASSQEGRGREAFF
TGTGCCAGCAGCCAAGAGGGCAGGGGGCGGGAAGCTTTCTTT
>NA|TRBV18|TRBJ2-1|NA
CASRLGPQAAYNEQFF
TGTGCCAGCCGCTTGGGCCCCCAGGCCGCTTACAATGAGCAGTTCTTC
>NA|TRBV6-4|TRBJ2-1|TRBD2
CASSPRVAGGDEQFF
TGTGCCAGCAGTCCACGGGTAGCGGGAGGGGATGAGCAGTTCTTC
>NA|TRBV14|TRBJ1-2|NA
CASSQAGRHYGYTF
TGTGCCAGCAGCCAAGCCGGTCGTCACTATGGCTACACCTTC
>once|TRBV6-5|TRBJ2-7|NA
CASSRENGYEQYF
TGTGCCAGCAGTAGGGAGAACGGTTACGAGCAGTACTTC
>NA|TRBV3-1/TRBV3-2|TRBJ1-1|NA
CASSQELFRARGAFF
NA
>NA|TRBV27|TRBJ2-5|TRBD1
CASGTGVGTQYF
TGTGCCAGCGGGACAGGGGTAGGGACCCAGTACTTC
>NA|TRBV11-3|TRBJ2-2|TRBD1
CASSTGGGNTGELFF
TGTGCCAGCAGCACAGGGGGCGGAAATACCGGGGAGCTGTTTTTT
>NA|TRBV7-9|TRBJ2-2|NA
CASSNLWATHRELFF
TGTGCCAGCAGTAACCTCTGGGCCACCCACCGGGAGCTGTTTTTT
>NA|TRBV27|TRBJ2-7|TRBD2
CASSLSGGETYEQYF
TGTGCCAGCAGTCTAAGCGGGGGAGAAACCTACGAGCAGTACTTC
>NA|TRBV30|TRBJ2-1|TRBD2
CAGRRGGRYEQFF
TGTGCCGGTCGACGGGGGGGCCGCTATGAGCAGTTCTTC
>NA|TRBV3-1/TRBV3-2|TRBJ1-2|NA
CASRYSSRNYGYTF
TGTGCCAGTCGATATAGTAGCCGGAACTATGGCTACACCTTC
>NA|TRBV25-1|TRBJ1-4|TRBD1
CASSDRGLGNEKLFF
TGTGCCAGCAGCGACAGGGGGCTCGGGAATGAAAAACTGTTTTTT
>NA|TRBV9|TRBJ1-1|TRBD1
CASSRQGAGTEAFF
TGTGCCAGCAGCCGACAGGGGGCAGGCACTGAAGCTTTCTTT
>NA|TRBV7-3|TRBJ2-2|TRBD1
CASRGTGLTGELFF
TGTGCCAGCAGGGGGACAGGGCTAACCGGGGAGCTGTTTTTT
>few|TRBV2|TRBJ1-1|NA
CASSVAPEAFF
TGTGCCAGCAGTGTGGCCCCTGAAGCTTTCTTT
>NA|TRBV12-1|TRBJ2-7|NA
CASSPRTPHAHEQYF
TGTGCCAGCAGCCCCCGGACTCCCCACGCCCACGAGCAGTACTTC
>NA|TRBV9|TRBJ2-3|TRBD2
CASSGRAGDSTDTQYF
TGTGCCAGCAGCGGACGGGCGGGGGATTCGACAGATACGCAGTATTTT
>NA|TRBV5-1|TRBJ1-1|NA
CASSSRGQNTEAFF
TGCGCCAGCAGCTCACGGGGACAGAACACTGAAGCTTTCTTT
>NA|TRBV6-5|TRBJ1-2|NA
CASRNPGVRYGYTF
TGTGCCAGCAGAAACCCGGGGGTTCGGTATGGCTACACCTTC
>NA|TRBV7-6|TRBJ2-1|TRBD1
CASSLTVDRAVGNEQFF
TGTGCCAGCAGCTTAACCGTGGACAGGGCAGTAGGGAATGAGCAGTTCTTC
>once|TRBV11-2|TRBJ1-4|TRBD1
CASSLGWGDRNEKLFF
TGTGCCAGCAGCTTAGGGTGGGGGGACAGGAATGAAAAACTGTTTTTT
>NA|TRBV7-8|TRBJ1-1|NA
CASSLAGGMNTEAFF
TGTGCCAGCAGCTTAGCCGGGGGAATGAACACTGAAGCTTTCTTT
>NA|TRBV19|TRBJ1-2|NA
CASSQPGQTNYGYTF
TGTGCCAGTAGCCAGCCGGGACAAACTAACTATGGCTACACCTTC
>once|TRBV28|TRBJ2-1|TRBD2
CASSSTSGFSIYNEQFF
TGTGCCAGCAGTTCGACTAGCGGGTTCTCCATATACAATGAGCAGTTCTTC